Listed here are 13 T cell receptor beta chains from one sample, sequenced in a study of blood T cell repertoires in COVID-19. The table came from immunoSEQ multiplex PCR; TCRdb's copy has only in-frame clones and leaves some out. This sample has 100,000 to 150,000 clones, with approximately 81% found just once. The sequenced sample was peripheral blood. Receptors originate from a man in his forties with active or convalescent COVID-19.

There are a few counts of this clone. V is TRBV2 and J is TRBJ2-2, with 8 bases fitting TRBD1. Germline V gene lookup returns CDR1 SNHLY and CDR2 FYNNEI. The CDR3 is made up of 15 amino acids. V gave up 8 bases and J gave up 5 bases; unmatched junction bases: 10. The CDR3 sequence: CASAFRDRRTGELFF. CDR3 nucleotides: TGTGCCAGCGCCTTCCGGGACAGGAGGACCGGGGAGCTGTTTTTT.

The gene calls are TRBV19 and TRBJ1-1; no firm D call. Deletions cut 2 bases from V and 4 bases from J, with 8 bases between. Germline CDR1 is LNHDA and CDR2 is SQIVND (reference sequence). CDR3 size: 13 residues. The CDR3 sequence: CASSIFGVTEAFF. The CDR3 region has the DNA TGTGCCAGTAGTATATTCGGGGTCACTGAAGCTTTCTTT.

The chain is built from TRBV19 and TRBJ1-5; D unresolved. In germline, CDR1 is LNHDA, CDR2 SQIVND (reference sequence). The CDR3 sequence is 15 residues long. Trimming cost V 1 base and J 0 bases, with 7 bases left between them. The DNA of the CDR3 is TGTGCCAGTAGTATAGGTAGTTATAGCAATCAGCCCCAGCATTTT. This encodes CASSIGSYSNQPQHF.

V and J are TRBV27 and TRBJ2-3, with 11 bases aligning to TRBD2. V gave up 6 bases and J gave up 5 bases; unmatched junction bases: 10. In germline, CDR1 is MNHEY, CDR2 SMNVEV (reference sequence). The CDR3 extends over 16 amino acids. CDR3 protein: CASRLIAGGPLDTQYF. Written as DNA, the CDR3 is TGTGCCAGCAGATTGATAGCGGGAGGGCCCTTAGATACGCAGTATTTT.

This clone was detected only a few times. Here the CDR3 DNA reads TGCGCCAGCAGGGAGCTTGGGGCGTGGAGCAATCAGCCCCAGCATTTT. It yields the protein CASRELGAWSNQPQHF. The chain recombines TRBV10-1 with TRBJ1-5; possible D gene TRBD1, 5 bases. The CDR3 is 16 amino acids. The germline V gene has CDR1 WNHNN and CDR2 SYGVQD (reference sequence). Trimming took 6 bases from V and 1 from J, leaving 16 bases between them.

The chain carries TRBV7-9 and TRBJ2-6; weak D call: TRBD2 (5 bases). V lost 7 bases and J 0 bases, leaving 13 bases between the germline ends. The length of the CDR3 is 16 residues. The germline CDR1 and CDR2 sequences are SEHNR and FQNEAQ (reference sequence). The CDR3 DNA reads as TGTGCCAGCACTCTATGGACTGGCTCTGGGGCCAACGTCCTGACTTTC. This translates into CASTLWTGSGANVLTF.

The rearrangement uses TRBV11-2 and TRBJ2-3, with TRBD1 identical over 7 bases. Germline lookup yields CDR1 SGHAT and CDR2 FQNNGV. The ends lost 5 bases at V and 0 bases at J; junction bases unmatched: 8. The CDR3 covers 16 residues. The CDR3 bases are TGTGCCAGCAGCAAACGGCTAGGGGGCAGCACAGATACGCAGTATTTT. It encodes CASSKRLGGSTDTQYF. Using reference TRBV11-2 and TRBJ2-3 for the parts outside the CDR3, the full variable domain is EAGVAQSPRYKIIEKRQSVAFWCNPISGHATLYWYQQILGQGPKLLIQFQNNGVVDDSQLPKDRFSAERLKGVDSTLKIQPAKLEDSAVYLCASSKRLGGSTDTQYFGPGTRLTVL.

This chain uses TRBV5-6 with TRBJ2-5, with 12 bases lining up with TRBD1. The CDR3 extends over 16 amino acids. Germline V lookup: CDR1 SGHDT, CDR2 YYEEEE. With 4 bases clipped from V and 5 bases from J, the junction kept 9 bases outside the gene matches. The CDR3 coding sequence is TGTGCCAGCAGCACCTGGGACAGGGGGCTCTGGGAGACCCAGTACTTC. Its protein is CASSTWDRGLWETQYF.

J is TRBJ2-1 and V is TRBV5-1, with D perhaps matching TRBD1 (5 bases). The CDR3 is 16 amino acids. Germline loops: CDR1 SGHRS, CDR2 YFSETQ. V was clipped by 0 bases and J by 0 bases, with 10 bases between them. As DNA, the CDR3 is TGCGCCAGCAGCTTGGTTGCAGGGAACTCCTACAATGAGCAGTTCTTC. Its translation: CASSLVAGNSYNEQFF. Combining the CDR3 with reference TRBV5-1 and TRBJ2-1 gives the whole variable domain KAGVTQTPRYLIKTRGQQVTLSCSPISGHRSVSWYQQTPGQGLQFLFEYFSETQRNKGNFPGRFSGRQFSNSRSEMNVSTLELGDSALYLCASSLVAGNSYNEQFFGPGTRLTVL.

The chain combines TRBV30 with TRBJ2-1; TRBD2 matches at 13 bases. CDR1 GTSNPN and CDR2 SVGIG come from the germline V gene (reference sequence). CDR3 length: 15 amino acids. Trimming at V came to 3 bases and at J to 5 bases, leaving 4 bases not matched to a gene. The CDR3 loop is CAWSLGLAGHNEQFF. DNA for the CDR3: TGTGCCTGGAGCTTGGGACTAGCGGGACACAATGAGCAGTTCTTC.

The chain links TRBV11-2 to TRBJ2-1; TRBD2 aligns across 8 bases. Germline assignment: CDR1 SGHAT and CDR2 FQNNGV. The CDR3 runs 17 residues. V shed 0 bases, J shed 2 bases, and the junction held 6 bases outside the gene matches. The CDR3, as DNA: TGTGCCAGCAGCTTAGAACCGACGGGAGGGACCTACAATGAGCAGTTCTTC. Its translation: CASSLEPTGGTYNEQFF.

The chain employs TRBV7-2 and TRBJ2-3; possibly TRBD1 for D (5 bases). The CDR3 is 17 residues long. CDR1 is SGHTA and CDR2 is FQGNSA in the germline V gene. The V gene lost 2 bases and the J gene lost 5 bases, with 20 bases spanning the gap. CDR3: CASSLNLRGGSRDTQYF. The CDR3 DNA reads TGTGCCAGCAGCTTAAACCTTAGGGGCGGCTCGCGAGATACGCAGTATTTT.

The chain recombines TRBV24-1 with TRBJ1-2, with 7 bases lining up with TRBD1. CDR3 size: 14 residues. V was clipped by 4 bases and J by 8 bases; unmatched bases: 9. The V gene's germline CDR1 is KGHDR and CDR2 SFDVKD. For the CDR3, the DNA is TGTGCCACCAGTGACATTGACAGGGTAGGCGGCTACACCTTC. Translated: CATSDIDRVGGYTF.